The rows below give T cell receptor beta chains drawn from one sample of a study of T cells in localized non-small cell lung cancer. Only in-frame clones appear in the TCRdb table, and some are missing; sequencing was by immunoSEQ multiplex PCR. The data contain about 2,700 clones, 24% of them singletons. This sample comprised lung tumor tissue, obtained before any cancer treatment. These receptors were taken from a female donor aged 60 or older with stage I lung adenocarcinoma. CDR3s include the opening cysteine and the closing phenylalanine or tryptophan. The D gene is left open where the match is weak. Clone size is shown for a subset of rows, as once, few, many or a class of expanded clone.

clone size,V gene,J gene,D gene,CDR3 protein,CDR3 DNA
NA,TRBV25-1,TRBJ1-4,NA,CASRPNGPTNEKLFF,TGTGCCAGCAGGCCCAACGGGCCAACTAATGAAAAACTGTTTTTT
NA,TRBV6-8,TRBJ1-1,NA,CASSYAEWTEAFF,TGTGCCAGCAGTTACGCGGAGTGGACTGAAGCTTTCTTT
few,TRBV15,TRBJ2-1,TRBD2,CATSRGLAGGNEQFF,TGTGCCACCAGCAGGGGACTAGCGGGAGGAAATGAGCAGTTCTTC
NA,TRBV5-1,TRBJ2-1,NA,CASSLGSEYNEQFF,TGCGCCAGCAGCTTGGGTAGCGAGTACAATGAGCAGTTCTTC
NA,TRBV28,TRBJ2-1,TRBD1,CASSLRGRGINNEQFF,TGTGCCAGCAGTTTGAGAGGCAGGGGGATAAACAATGAGCAGTTCTTC
NA,TRBV11-3,TRBJ1-5,NA,CASSAGGSGQPQHF,TGTGCCAGCAGCGCCGGCGGGAGTGGGCAGCCCCAGCATTTT
few,TRBV9,TRBJ1-2,NA,CASTRRQMDGYTF,TGTGCCAGCACCCGCAGACAGATGGATGGCTACACCTTC
NA,TRBV5-1,TRBJ2-5,TRBD1,CASSLDRARETQYF,TGCGCCAGCAGCTTAGACAGGGCCCGTGAGACCCAGTACTTC
NA,TRBV18,TRBJ1-1,TRBD1,CASSENQGAYAEAFF,TGTGCCAGCTCAGAAAACCAGGGGGCGTATGCTGAAGCTTTCTTT
NA,TRBV5-1,TRBJ1-1,TRBD1,CASISGTGGTDTEAFF,TGCGCCAGCATATCCGGGACAGGGGGGACGGACACTGAAGCTTTCTTT
few,TRBV5-1,TRBJ1-5,NA,CASSFGPGNQPQHF,TGCGCCAGCAGCTTCGGTCCGGGTAATCAGCCCCAGCATTTT
NA,TRBV11-3,TRBJ2-2,NA,CASSFGTPGTGELFF,TGTGCCAGCAGCTTCGGGACCCCGGGCACCGGGGAGCTGTTTTTT
medium-sized,TRBV6-8,TRBJ2-3,NA,CASSTFGTDTQYF,TGTGCCAGCAGTACCTTCGGCACAGATACGCAGTATTTT
NA,TRBV10-2,TRBJ1-2,TRBD1,CASQATGGSGYTF,TGCGCCAGCCAGGCAACAGGGGGCTCTGGCTACACCTTC
NA,TRBV5-1,TRBJ2-5,NA,CASSLIYSIGETQYF,TGCGCCAGCAGCTTGATCTACTCCATCGGCGAGACCCAGTACTTC
few,TRBV4-1,TRBJ2-5,NA,CASSQDTRLQETQYF,TGCGCCAGCAGCCAAGATACGAGACTACAAGAGACCCAGTACTTC
few,TRBV6-8,TRBJ2-6,NA,CASSPGNSGANVLTF,TGTGCCAGCAGCCCCGGGAACTCTGGGGCCAACGTCCTGACTTTC
NA,TRBV11-3,TRBJ2-7,TRBD2,CASSLTGTSGVYEQYF,TGTGCCAGCAGCTTAACCGGGACTAGCGGGGTCTACGAGCAGTACTTC
few,TRBV14,TRBJ2-7,NA,CASSQVGYEQYF,TGTGCCAGCAGCCAAGTGGGTTACGAGCAGTACTTC
few,TRBV5-1,TRBJ2-1,NA,CASSLLTSHNEQFF,TGCGCCAGCAGCTTATTGACTAGTCACAATGAGCAGTTCTTC
few,TRBV11-3,TRBJ2-1,TRBD2,CASSYGTGGGEQFF,TGTGCCAGCAGCTACGGGACGGGAGGCGGTGAGCAGTTCTTC
NA,TRBV25-1,TRBJ2-2,NA,CASSQLNPTHENTGELFF,TGTGCCAGCAGTCAGCTGAACCCTACTCACGAGAACACCGGGGAGCTGTTTTTT
NA,TRBV29-1,TRBJ2-3,TRBD2,CSVEGGTSGNTDTQYF,TGCAGCGTTGAAGGGGGGACTAGCGGAAACACAGATACGCAGTATTTT
NA,TRBV6-8,TRBJ1-1,NA,CASSRLTGNTEAFF,TGTGCCAGCAGTCGCTTAACAGGGAACACTGAAGCTTTCTTT
NA,TRBV19,TRBJ1-2,TRBD1,CASTDRGHGYTF,TGTGCCAGCACGGACAGGGGGCATGGCTACACCTTC
NA,TRBV28,TRBJ2-7,TRBD2,CASSYMSGGYEQYF,TGTGCCAGCAGTTACATGAGCGGGGGCTACGAGCAGTACTTC
few,TRBV4-1,TRBJ1-2,NA,CAYRHRINYGYTF,TGCGCCTATCGACACAGGATTAACTATGGCTACACCTTC
NA,TRBV19,TRBJ2-5,NA,CASSIQGEVETQYF,TGTGCCAGTAGTATACAGGGAGAGGTCGAGACCCAGTACTTC
few,TRBV9,TRBJ2-2,NA,CASSSDTGELFF,TGTGCCAGCAGTTCGGACACCGGGGAGCTGTTTTTT
NA,TRBV6-8,TRBJ1-2,NA,CASTSGTVSYGYTF,TGTGCCAGCACCTCGGGGACGGTTTCCTATGGCTACACCTTC
few,TRBV6-8,TRBJ1-5,NA,CASSYSKGGSNQPQHF,TGTGCCAGCAGTTACTCGAAGGGAGGGAGCAATCAGCCCCAGCATTTT
NA,TRBV18,TRBJ1-2,TRBD1,CASSEGQGDGYTF,TGTGCCAGCTCGGAAGGACAGGGTGATGGCTACACCTTC
few,TRBV6-8,TRBJ2-5,TRBD2,CASWSSGSSETQYF,TGTGCCAGCTGGAGTAGCGGGAGTTCTGAGACCCAGTACTTC
NA,TRBV9,TRBJ2-3,TRBD2,CASSSRLAGGTDTQYF,TGTGCCAGCAGTTCCAGACTAGCGGGGGGCACAGATACGCAGTATTTT
NA,TRBV23-1,TRBJ1-1,TRBD1,CASSQLQGGNTEAFF,TGCGCCAGCAGTCAACTACAGGGGGGGAACACTGAAGCTTTCTTT
few,TRBV9,TRBJ2-3,TRBD2,CASSVGSSGSPDTQYF,TGTGCCAGCAGCGTAGGGAGTAGCGGGAGCCCAGATACGCAGTATTTT
NA,TRBV28,TRBJ1-2,NA,CASSSTRGEHYGYTF,TGTGCCAGCAGTTCTACCCGAGGAGAACACTATGGCTACACCTTC
few,TRBV19,TRBJ1-4,TRBD1,CASSSPTGRTTNEKLFF,TGTGCCAGTAGTTCCCCGACAGGGCGCACAACTAATGAAAAACTGTTTTTT
few,TRBV9,TRBJ1-3,NA,CASSVAQSSGNTIYF,TGTGCCAGCAGCGTAGCCCAATCCTCTGGAAACACCATATATTTT
NA,TRBV19,TRBJ2-1,TRBD2,CASSEAGGPHNEQFF,TGTGCCAGTAGCGAGGCGGGAGGGCCCCACAATGAGCAGTTCTTC
NA,TRBV19,TRBJ2-3,TRBD1,CASTRTGDWGTDTQYF,TGTGCCAGTACCCGGACAGGGGATTGGGGCACAGATACGCAGTATTTT